One sample yielded the 13 T cell receptor beta chains listed below, sequenced in a study of shared clonotypes between healthy human individuals. Sequencing was performed with immunoSEQ multiplex PCR; in TCRdb, only in-frame clones are kept and a portion is missing. Among 2 million to 2.5 million clones listed, under 97% were seen once. The sample was naive CD4+ T cells sorted from blood. Indicated subset: CD45RA+ positively selected. Receptor source: a man aged 18 to 29 in good health.

The chain is built from TRBV6-5 and TRBJ2-7; TRBD1 aligns across 11 bases. V was pared by 6 bases and J by 2 bases, with 6 bases of the junction left unmatched. The germline V gene encodes CDR1 MNHEY and CDR2 SVGAGI. The CDR3 totals 15 residues. CDR3 region: CASRQGQGATYEQYF. The CDR3, as DNA: TGTGCCAGCAGACAAGGACAGGGGGCCACCTACGAGCAGTACTTC.

The J gene is TRBJ2-1, the V gene TRBV14; 10 bases agree with TRBD2. The CDR3 has 15 amino acids. Trimming at V came to 4 bases and at J to 2 bases, leaving 2 bases not matched to a gene. CDR1 and CDR2 from the germline V gene are SGHDN and FVKESK. The CDR3 DNA reads TGTGCCAGCAGCCCTCTAGCGGGGGCCTACAATGAGCAGTTCTTC. It specifies CASSPLAGAYNEQFF.

The chain has TRBV5-1 and TRBJ1-2; D may be TRBD1 (5 bases). Germline CDR1 and CDR2: SGHRS and YFSETQ. Trimming cost V 4 bases and J 8 bases, with 15 bases left between them. This CDR3 region has 13 residues. The CDR3 DNA follows: TGCGCCAGCAGCCCGTCGGACAACGGGGGCTACACCTTC. Encoded protein: CASSPSDNGGYTF.

V usage is TRBV28 and J usage is TRBJ2-2; TRBD2 matches at 7 bases. CDR1 is MDHEN and CDR2 is SYDVKM in the germline V gene. V trimming: 5 bases; J trimming: 7 bases; junction bases outside the gene matches: 10. This CDR3 contains 15 residues. The CDR3 loop is CASSGRKGEGGELFF. In DNA form, the CDR3 reads TGTGCCAGCAGTGGGCGTAAAGGGGAGGGCGGGGAGCTGTTTTTT.

This clone was picked up one time. This chain links TRBV6-1 with TRBJ1-2; no reliable D call. The CDR3 totals 13 residues. Germline loops: CDR1 MNHNS, CDR2 SASEGT. With 6 bases removed from V and 4 bases from J, the gap between germline ends came to 12 bases. The CDR3 region is CASRSGLAYGYTF. For the CDR3, the DNA is TGTGCCAGCAGGTCGGGGTTGGCCTATGGCTACACCTTC.

The CDR3 bases are TGTGCCAGCAGTTTGGTCCCGTCGGCCCAGTACTTC. It encodes CASSLVPSAQYF. V gene TRBV28 combines with J gene TRBJ2-5; D not resolved. V lost 3 bases and J 9 bases, leaving 11 bases between the germline ends. Germline V gene sequence: CDR1 MDHEN, CDR2 SYDVKM. CDR3 length equals 12 residues.

J is TRBJ2-5 and V is TRBV4-1, with D perhaps being TRBD1 or TRBD2 (5 bases each). Germline CDR1 is MGHRA and CDR2 is YSYEKL. V was cut by 0 bases and J by 5 bases, with 13 bases left in between. This CDR3 spans 15 amino acids. As DNA, the CDR3 is TGCGCCAGCAGCCAAGATGGGACCTCTGATGAGACCCAGTACTTC. Translation gives CASSQDGTSDETQYF.

The rearrangement links TRBV30 to TRBJ2-7; maybe TRBD1 (5 bases). Germline CDR1 GTSNPN, CDR2 SVGIG (reference sequence). This CDR3 spans 11 amino acids. Trimming shortened V by 5 bases and J by 3 bases, and 8 bases separated the two germline ends. Here the CDR3 reads CAWARGYEQYF. The CDR3, as DNA: TGTGCCTGGGCTAGGGGCTACGAGCAGTACTTC.

The chain combines TRBV5-1 with TRBJ2-5; D is undetermined. The CDR3 has 12 amino acids. CDR1 SGHRS and CDR2 YFSETQ come from the germline V gene. The V end lost 0 bases, the J end lost 5 bases, and 5 bases lay between the germline ends. CDR3 nucleotide sequence: TGCGCCAGCAGCTTGGTGCTGGAGACCCAGTACTTC. Its protein product is CASSLVLETQYF.

This sequence joins TRBV25-1 and TRBJ2-7, with D tentatively TRBD1 (6 bases). Trimming stripped 3 bases from V and 3 bases from J, with 15 bases between. The CDR3 is made up of 15 amino acids. Germline V gives CDR1 MGHDK, CDR2 SYGVNS. The CDR3 DNA reads as TGTGCCAGCAGTGATTCGGTCGTAGGGGGCTACGAGCAGTACTTC. It translates to CASSDSVVGGYEQYF.

With regard to this clone: This specimen includes other DNA sequences encoding the same CDR3. The chain links TRBV18 to TRBJ1-4, with 7 bases identical to TRBD1. This CDR3 is built from 14 residues. Germline loops: CDR1 KGHSH, CDR2 LQKENI. Trimming cost V 3 bases and J 5 bases; bases outside gene matches: 3. CDR3 protein: CASSPGQINEKLFF. The CDR3 DNA reads as TGTGCCAGCTCACCGGGACAGATCAATGAAAAACTGTTTTTT.

The rearrangement links TRBV4-1 to TRBJ1-2; D possibly corresponds to TRBD1 (5 bases). V lost 1 base to trimming and J lost 7 bases, with 13 bases between them. Germline values: CDR1 MGHRA, CDR2 YSYEKL. The CDR3 runs 14 residues. This chain's CDR3 is CASSQVRDDGGYTF. Written as DNA, the CDR3 is TGCGCCAGCAGCCAAGTTCGGGACGATGGTGGCTACACCTTC.

The chain links TRBV6-6 to TRBJ1-1; D is uncertain. CDR3 length: 13 residues. The ends were cut back, 6 bases at V and 4 bases at J, with 12 bases in the middle. Germline-derived CDR1 and CDR2 are MNHNY and SVGAGI (reference sequence). The CDR3 reads CASRGISGTEAFF. The CDR3 nucleotides are TGTGCCAGCAGGGGGATAAGCGGCACTGAAGCTTTCTTT.